The rows below give T cell receptor beta chains drawn from one sample of a study of blood T cell repertoires in COVID-19. TCRdb keeps only in-frame clones here, not all; method: immunoSEQ multiplex PCR. Altogether 65,000 to 90,000 clones are present, 79% being singletons, with the ten largest covering roughly 29%. Sequenced material: peripheral blood. These receptors were taken from a man aged 60-69 years with active or convalescent COVID-19. Each CDR3 is given with its conserved first and last residue. The D gene is left open where the match is weak. Clone size, where shown, is once, few, many, or a class for clones that have expanded.

>TRBJ2-2|.|TRBV10-2|few|14
CASRWQGNTGELFF
TGCGCCAGCAGATGGCAGGGGAACACCGGGGAGCTGTTTTTT
>TRBJ1-1|.|TRBV18|.|14
CASSPGQTYTEAFF
TGTGCCAGCTCACCAGGGCAGACCTACACTGAAGCTTTCTTT
>TRBJ1-1|.|TRBV5-5|.|15
CASSLPQTVNTEAFF
TGTGCCAGCAGCTTACCACAGACGGTGAACACTGAAGCTTTCTTT
>TRBJ2-7|TRBD1|TRBV27|.|14
CASSLRQGAYEQYF
TGTGCCAGCAGTTTACGACAGGGTGCCTACGAGCAGTACTTC
>TRBJ1-1|.|TRBV10-3|.|13
CAISLPGNTEAFF
TGTGCCATCAGCCTCCCCGGGAACACTGAAGCTTTCTTT
>TRBJ2-7|TRBD1|TRBV5-6|.|14
CASTAGTGGYEQYF
TGTGCCAGCACCGCCGGGACAGGGGGGTACGAGCAGTACTTC
>TRBJ1-6|.|TRBV5-1|.|12
CASSGTDGALHF
TGCGCCAGCAGCGGAACTGACGGGGCCCTCCACTTT
>TRBJ2-3|TRBD1|TRBV28|.|16
CASSSPGTESTDTQYF
TGTGCCAGCAGTTCTCCCGGGACAGAGAGCACAGATACGCAGTATTTT
>TRBJ2-1|TRBD1|TRBV28|.|17
CASSFSFGTGGYNEQFF
TGTGCCAGCAGTTTTAGCTTTGGAACAGGGGGATACAATGAGCAGTTCTTC
>TRBJ1-2|TRBD1|TRBV5-1|.|15
CASSAGQSLNYGYTF
TGCGCCAGCAGCGCGGGACAGTCGTTAAACTATGGCTACACCTTC
>TRBJ2-3|TRBD2|TRBV29-1|.|17
CSVEGGLAGAGTDTQYF
TGCAGCGTTGAAGGCGGACTAGCGGGGGCTGGCACAGATACGCAGTATTTT
>TRBJ2-3|TRBD2|TRBV5-6|.|17
CASSLSIAGAGADTQYF
TGTGCCAGCAGCTTGTCGATAGCGGGGGCCGGGGCAGATACGCAGTATTTT
>TRBJ2-7|TRBD1|TRBV10-2|few|15
CASSDWGQGADEQYF
TGCGCCAGCAGTGATTGGGGACAGGGGGCGGACGAGCAGTACTTC
>TRBJ2-5|.|TRBV3-1/TRBV3-2|.|14
CASPPGQDQETQYF
TGTGCCAGCCCTCCGGGACAAGACCAAGAGACCCAGTACTTC
>TRBJ2-5|TRBD2|TRBV30|.|14
CAWGGPGGQETQYF
TGTGCCTGGGGTGGTCCGGGGGGGCAAGAGACCCAGTACTTC
>TRBJ1-1|.|TRBV11-1|.|13
CASKEQQNTEAFF
TGTGCCAGCAAGGAGCAGCAGAACACTGAAGCTTTCTTT
>TRBJ2-7|TRBD2|TRBV12-3/TRBV12-4|.|13
CASIGAGVHEQYF
TGTGCCAGCATCGGAGCGGGGGTCCACGAGCAGTACTTC
>TRBJ1-1|TRBD1|TRBV11-2|.|13
CASSPDRGSEAFF
TGTGCCAGCAGCCCCGACAGGGGTTCTGAAGCTTTCTTT
>TRBJ2-2|.|TRBV25-1|once|15
CASSEGGAVTGELFF
TGTGCCAGCAGTGAAGGGGGGGCGGTGACCGGGGAGCTGTTTTTT
>TRBJ2-1|TRBD2|TRBV2|.|15
CASKRTSVVYNEQFF
TGTGCCAGCAAGAGGACTAGCGTAGTCTACAATGAGCAGTTCTTC
>TRBJ1-1|TRBD1|TRBV12-5|.|15
CASGLAGGDETEAFF
TGTGCTAGTGGTTTAGCAGGGGGCGATGAGACTGAAGCTTTCTTT
>TRBJ2-1|.|TRBV5-4|.|12
CASSLTSSEQFF
TGTGCCAGCAGCTTGACTAGTTCCGAGCAGTTCTTC
>TRBJ1-2|TRBD1|TRBV28|.|14
CASSFYRGNYGYTF
TGTGCCAGCAGTTTTTACAGGGGAAACTATGGCTACACCTTC
>TRBJ1-2|TRBD1|TRBV9|.|14
CASSPLTGGYGYTF
TGTGCCAGCAGCCCTCTGACAGGGGGCTATGGCTACACCTTC
>TRBJ2-7|.|TRBV5-4|.|13
CASSSRGSYEQYF
TGTGCCAGCAGCTCCAGGGGCTCCTACGAGCAGTACTTC
>TRBJ2-2|.|TRBV4-3|.|17
CASSQEWATKNTGELFF
TGCGCCAGCAGCCAAGAATGGGCGACAAAGAACACCGGGGAGCTGTTTTTT
>TRBJ2-6|TRBD1|TRBV14|.|16
CASSQRTGTGANVLTF
TGTGCCAGCAGCCAGAGGACAGGGACTGGGGCCAACGTCCTGACTTTC
>TRBJ1-5|.|TRBV19|few|13
CASSNPSNQPQHF
TGTGCCAGTAGTAATCCGAGCAATCAGCCCCAGCATTTT
>TRBJ1-1|.|TRBV30|.|10
CAFLEGRAFF
TGTGCCTTCCTTGAGGGTAGGGCTTTCTTT
>TRBJ1-3|TRBD1|TRBV18|.|16
CASSQPGQGSGNTIYF
TGTGCCAGCTCACAGCCGGGACAGGGATCTGGAAACACCATATATTTT
>TRBJ2-3|TRBD2|TRBV10-3|.|17
CAISEGFSGGAMDTQYF
TGTGCCATCAGTGAGGGTTTCAGCGGGGGGGCCATGGATACGCAGTATTTT
>TRBJ1-1|.|TRBV6-5|.|14
CASRRIQGVTEAFF
TGTGCCAGCAGGAGGATCCAGGGCGTCACTGAAGCTTTCTTT
>TRBJ2-2|.|TRBV7-7|.|16
CASSSLGGAPAGELFF
TGTGCCAGCAGCTCTTTAGGGGGGGCCCCGGCCGGGGAGCTGTTTTTT
>TRBJ2-2|TRBD2|TRBV18|.|17
CASSPRLAGVNTGELFF
TGTGCCAGCTCACCCAGACTAGCGGGGGTGAACACCGGGGAGCTGTTTTTT
>TRBJ2-1|.|TRBV4-2|.|13
CASSQELGPIQFF
TGTGCCAGCAGCCAAGAACTAGGACCCATTCAGTTCTTC
>TRBJ2-3|.|TRBV7-2|.|15
CASSRPGLSPYTQYF
TGTGCCAGCAGCAGACCGGGACTGAGTCCCTATACGCAGTATTTT
>TRBJ2-3|.|TRBV19|.|17
CASSMGGAYGLADTQYF
TGTGCCAGTAGTATGGGGGGGGCCTACGGCTTGGCAGATACGCAGTATTTT
>TRBJ2-3|TRBD1|TRBV27|.|14
CASSSWDSRDTQYF
TGTGCCAGCAGTTCGTGGGACAGTAGAGATACGCAGTATTTT
>TRBJ2-1|TRBD2|TRBV7-2|.|15
CASSPLAGGYNEQFF
TGTGCCAGCAGCCCCTTAGCGGGGGGGTACAATGAGCAGTTCTTC
>TRBJ2-4|.|TRBV25-1|.|16
CASSAYPPAGKNIQYF
TGTGCCAGCAGTGCATATCCCCCGGCAGGGAAAAACATTCAGTACTTC
>TRBJ1-1|.|TRBV7-8|.|14
CASSLGQVGSEAFF
TGTGCCAGCAGCTTAGGGCAGGTTGGGTCTGAAGCTTTCTTT
>TRBJ1-4|.|TRBV11-2|.|13
CASSAEAEEKLFF
TGTGCCAGCAGCGCCGAGGCGGAGGAAAAACTGTTTTTT
>TRBJ2-7|TRBD2|TRBV11-2|.|16
CASSWGLAGPSYEQYF
TGTGCCAGCAGCTGGGGACTAGCGGGGCCCTCCTACGAGCAGTACTTC
>TRBJ2-3|TRBD1|TRBV3-1/TRBV3-2|.|17
CASSQGTGQTSTDTQYF
TGTGCCAGCAGCCAAGGGACAGGCCAAACTAGCACAGATACGCAGTATTTT
>TRBJ2-7|TRBD2|TRBV10-2|.|15
CASRPMGGTLDEQYF
TGCGCCAGCAGGCCGATGGGAGGGACCTTAGACGAGCAGTACTTC
>TRBJ1-1|.|TRBV2|.|13
CASSEAQDDEAFF
TGTGCCAGCAGTGAGGCCCAGGATGATGAAGCTTTCTTT
>TRBJ1-3|.|TRBV7-6|.|15
CASRRGNYSGNTIYF
TGTGCCAGCAGGAGAGGGAACTACTCTGGAAACACCATATATTTT